These 23 T cell receptor beta chains were sequenced from one sample in a study of T-cell memory formation after mild COVID-19. MiXCR was run by TCRdb on the 5' RACE reads, yielding one entry per CDR3 protein. This table holds hundreds of thousands of distinct CDR3 sequences, roughly a fifth found once. The specimen sequenced was PBMCs or a T cell subset sorted from them (not recorded which). All receptors derive from an adult woman who had mild COVID-19 (a few samples of this study predate the infection). Cell type and time point are not known.

This clonotype was observed a handful of times. This rearrangement joins TRBV30 to TRBJ2-2, with D unclear. V lost 3 bases and J lost 4, with 15 bases in between. The CDR3 sequence is 15 residues long. The germline V gene encodes CDR1 GTSNPN and CDR2 SVGIG (reference sequence). The chain's CDR3 is CAWSIGSWVTGELFF. The CDR3 region has the DNA TGTGCCTGGAGCATTGGTAGTTGGGTCACCGGGGAGCTGTTTTTT.

V gene TRBV5-1 combines with J gene TRBJ1-2; TRBD1 matches 8 bases. The CDR3 extends over 14 amino acids. The germline V gene has CDR1 SGHRS and CDR2 YFSETQ. The trim removed 4 bases at V and 6 bases at J, leaving 8 bases unmatched. The CDR3 loop is CASSLAGQEDGYTF. The DNA for the CDR3 is TGCGCCAGCAGCCTCGCGGGACAGGAGGATGGCTACACCTTC.

The chain couples TRBV9 to TRBJ2-7, with unresolved D. Per germline, CDR1 SGDLS and CDR2 YYNGEE. This CDR3 is 16 amino acids long. V gave up 0 bases and J gave up 7 bases, with 20 bases separating them. The CDR3 protein is CASSVEPQFGSGEQYF. CDR3 nucleotides: TGTGCCAGCAGCGTAGAACCCCAGTTTGGGTCAGGAGAGCAGTACTTC.

The V gene is TRBV6-5, the J gene TRBJ2-7, with unresolved D. The V end lost 4 bases, the J end lost 5 bases, and 9 bases lay between the germline ends. Germline V CDR1 and CDR2: MNHEY, SVGAGI. The CDR3 is 12 amino acids. The CDR3: CASSSRRHEQYF. CDR3 nucleotide sequence: TGTGCCAGCAGTTCCCGCCGGCACGAGCAGTACTTC.

This chain joins TRBV10-3 and TRBJ1-6; 9 bases agree with TRBD1. This CDR3 has 14 amino acids. Germline V gene lookup returns CDR1 ENHRY and CDR2 SYGVKD. J was trimmed by 10 bases and V by 10 bases; bases with no gene match: 11. CDR3 bases: TGTGCCACCACTGTAAGACAGGGGGACTCACCCCTCCACTTT. Translation: CATTVRQGDSPLHF.

This clonotype has a handful of counts. J is TRBJ2-3 and V is TRBV5-1; 7 nucleotides agree with TRBD2. The germline gives CDR1 SGHRS, CDR2 YFSETQ. The CDR3 totals 18 residues. The ends lost 0 bases at V and 4 bases at J; junction bases unmatched: 14. CDR3 DNA sequence: TGCGCCAGCAGCTTGGACAGCGGGGCCCGCCGTGGGCCAGATACGCAGTATTTT. The encoded protein is CASSLDSGARRGPDTQYF.

The J gene is TRBJ2-7, the V gene TRBV5-1; D unresolved. Germline lookup yields CDR1 SGHRS and CDR2 YFSETQ. The CDR3 is made up of 13 amino acids. V was clipped by 3 bases and J by 0 bases, with 7 bases between them. The DNA of the CDR3 is TGCGCCAGCAGCTATGACACCTCCTACGAGCAGTACTTC. Its translation is CASSYDTSYEQYF. The full variable domain, in which reference TRBV5-1 and TRBJ2-7 provide the parts outside the CDR3, is KAGVTQTPRYLIKTRGQQVTLSCSPISGHRSVSWYQQTPGQGLQFLFEYFSETQRNKGNFPGRFSGRQFSNSRSEMNVSTLELGDSALYLCASSYDTSYEQYFGPGTRLTVT.

This clonotype was recorded a few times. J is TRBJ1-1 and V is TRBV5-1; D unclear. V was pared by 1 base and J by 0 bases, with 13 bases between. Germline CDR1 and CDR2: SGHRS and YFSETQ. The CDR3 consists of 16 residues. The CDR3 region is CASSLSLQSMNTEAFF. For the CDR3, the DNA is TGCGCCAGCAGCTTGAGCCTTCAGTCCATGAACACTGAAGCTTTCTTT.

The chain employs TRBV6-5 and TRBJ2-2, with 7 bases aligning to TRBD1. Germline CDR1 reads MNHEY; CDR2 reads SVGAGI. CDR3 length: 16 amino acids. V was pared by 6 bases and J by 0 bases, with 7 bases of the junction left unmatched. Here the CDR3 DNA reads TGTGCCAGCAGACTTTACAGGGGACCGAACACCGGGGAGCTGTTTTTT. Protein product: CASRLYRGPNTGELFF.

The chain employs TRBV5-4 and TRBJ1-1; D gene ambiguous. V shed 3 bases and J shed 6 bases, with 9 bases lying between them. This CDR3 is built from 12 residues. Per the germline V gene, CDR1 is SGHNT and CDR2 is YYREEE (reference sequence). DNA of the CDR3: TGTGCCAGCAGCTGGGGAACGGCTGAAGCTTTCTTT. It specifies CASSWGTAEAFF.

V gene TRBV20-1 combines with J gene TRBJ2-3; D remains ambiguous. The CDR3 is 14 amino acids. The germline V gene has CDR1 DFQATT and CDR2 SNEGSKA (reference sequence). The V end lost 3 bases, the J end lost 2 bases, and 12 bases lay between the germline ends. The CDR3 sequence: CSASGQELTDTQYF. The CDR3 coding sequence is TGCAGTGCTAGTGGCCAGGAGCTCACAGATACGCAGTATTTT.

The chain has TRBV6-5 and TRBJ1-2; D possibly corresponds to TRBD1 (5 bases). CDR3 length: 16 amino acids. With 0 bases removed from V and 2 bases from J, the gap between germline ends came to 13 bases. The germline V gene has CDR1 MNHEY and CDR2 SVGAGI. The CDR3 DNA reads as TGTGCCAGCAGTTACTCGTCACGTGGGGGGAACTATGGCTACACCTTC. Its protein is CASSYSSRGGNYGYTF.

This clonotype was detected ten times or more. The V and J genes are TRBV7-9 and TRBJ2-5; the D gene is possibly TRBD2 (6 bases). Germline CDR1 and CDR2: SEHNR and FQNEAQ (reference sequence). The CDR3 has 15 amino acids. Trimming left V 1 base short and J 3 bases short, with 12 bases between. The CDR3 loop is CASSLVGGAKETQYF. CDR3 in DNA: TGTGCCAGCAGCTTAGTCGGAGGGGCGAAAGAGACCCAGTACTTC.

This clonotype was counted between two and nine times. This chain connects TRBV10-3 to TRBJ1-5; D is uncertain. CDR1 ENHRY and CDR2 SYGVKD come from the germline V gene. Trimming pared 4 bases from V and 1 base from J, leaving 8 bases between. This CDR3 has 14 amino acids. The CDR3 spells CAISAGSSNQPQHF. The DNA for the CDR3 is TGTGCCATCAGTGCGGGGTCCAGCAATCAGCCCCAGCATTTT.

This clonotype was counted a few times. The gene calls are TRBV15 and TRBJ2-2; 10 bases line up with TRBD1. Germline V CDR1 and CDR2: LNHNV, YYDKDF (reference sequence). The junction had 11 bases not matched to a gene; V was cut back by 3 bases and J by 7 bases. The length of the CDR3 is 17 residues. CDR3 residues: CATSSTRDRGVFGELFF. CDR3 DNA sequence: TGTGCCACCAGCAGTACCCGGGACAGGGGCGTCTTCGGGGAGCTGTTTTTT. The full variable domain, with the rest looked up from reference TRBV15 and TRBJ2-2, is DAMVIQNPRYQVTQFGKPVTLSCSQTLNHNVMYWYQQKSSQAPKLLFHYYDKDFNNEADTPDNFQSRRPNTSFCFLDIRSPGLGDTAMYLCATSSTRDRGVFGELFFGEGSRLTVL.

The chain joins TRBV6-2 or TRBV6-3 to TRBJ2-7; D call uncertain. CDR1 and CDR2 from the germline V gene are MNHEY and SVGEGT. With 2 bases removed from V and 6 bases from J, the gap between germline ends came to 8 bases. This CDR3 is 12 amino acids long. The CDR3 reads CASSYSPPEQYF. DNA of the CDR3: TGTGCCAGCAGTTACAGTCCTCCCGAGCAGTACTTC.

This sequence joins TRBV20-1 and TRBJ2-7, with 8 bases matching TRBD1. The junction had 14 bases not matched to a gene; V was cut back by 5 bases and J by 2 bases. The CDR3 length is 16 residues. CDR1 DFQATT and CDR2 SNEGSKA come from the germline V gene (reference sequence). The CDR3: CSASRMETGATYEQYF. DNA for the CDR3: TGCAGTGCTTCACGGATGGAGACAGGGGCAACCTACGAGCAGTACTTC.

This clonotype appeared once. The rearrangement links TRBV29-1 to TRBJ1-1; D may be TRBD1 (6 bases). The CDR3 is 14 residues long. Trimming removed 5 bases at V and 1 base at J, with 14 bases between. Germline V gene data show CDR1 as SQVTM and CDR2 as ANQGSEA. The CDR3 DNA sequence: TGCAGCGTTAAGGGGGGCCGGTCGAACACTGAAGCTTTCTTT. Encoded protein: CSVKGGRSNTEAFF. The full variable domain, its missing parts supplied by reference TRBV29-1 and TRBJ1-1, is SAVISQKPSRDICQRGTSLTIQCQVDSQVTMMFWYRQQPGQSLTLIATANQGSEATYESGFVIDKFPISRPNLTFSTLTVSNMSPEDSSIYLCSVKGGRSNTEAFFGQGTRLTVV.

The gene calls are TRBV20-1 and TRBJ2-7; tentative D call: TRBD1 (6 bases). This CDR3 is 12 amino acids long. Germline V CDR1 and CDR2: DFQATT, SNEGSKA (reference sequence). V was pared by 4 bases and J by 4 bases, with 11 bases between. CDR3: CSAKSRGYEQYF. CDR3 bases: TGCAGTGCTAAGTCTAGGGGGTACGAGCAGTACTTC.

The table lists this clonotype with a few counts. The gene calls are TRBV27 and TRBJ2-5, with D maybe TRBD2 (5 bases). The CDR3 has 15 residues. The V and J ends lost 5 bases and 5 bases respectively, with 18 bases between them. Looked up from germline, CDR1 is MNHEY and CDR2 is SMNVEV (reference sequence). CDR3 DNA: TGTGCCAGCAGTCCCGGTACTAGTGTTGGGGAGACCCAGTACTTC. Translating it yields CASSPGTSVGETQYF.

This chain joins TRBV6-6 and TRBJ2-2, with 7 bases aligning to TRBD1. From germline, CDR1 is MNHNY and CDR2 SVGAGI (reference sequence). V dropped 2 bases and J dropped 6; count of bases not matched to a gene: 3. The CDR3 length is 14 residues. CDR3 DNA: TGTGCCAGCAGTTACGGGACAGAATCCGGGGAGCTGTTTTTT. This sequence encodes CASSYGTESGELFF.

V and J are TRBV9 and TRBJ2-3; 9 nucleotides align to TRBD2. This CDR3 region has 15 residues. V lost 3 bases and J lost 6; bases outside the gene matches: 8. Germline V gives CDR1 SGDLS, CDR2 YYNGEE. The DNA for the CDR3 is TGTGCCAGCAGCGGGCGGGAGGGCCACAGTGATACGCAGTATTTT. Encoded protein: CASSGREGHSDTQYF.

This CDR3 reads CASSQEFWGTEAFF. The CDR3 DNA sequence: TGTGCCAGCAGCCAAGAATTCTGGGGCACTGAAGCTTTCTTT. The V call is TRBV3-1, the J call TRBJ1-1, with D unclear. Germline CDR1 LGHDT, CDR2 YNNKEL (reference sequence). Trimming shortened V by 0 bases and J by 4 bases, and 9 bases separated the two germline ends. The length of the CDR3 is 14 residues.